A single sample gave rise to the 27 T cell receptor beta chains below, sequenced in a study of cytomegalovirus exposure and HLA in healthy donors. Using immunoSEQ multiplex PCR, the repertoire was profiled, and TCRdb retains in-frame clones only, with some absent. In the table there are fewer than 90,000 clones, approximately 94% of which are singletons. The sequenced material came from PBMCs. These receptors all stem from a woman aged 18 to 35 in good health and CMV-seropositive.

The J gene is TRBJ2-1, the V gene TRBV6-5; TRBD2 might be the D (5 bases). V lost 1 base, J lost 7 bases, and 14 bases lay in between. Germline V lookup: CDR1 MNHEY, CDR2 SVGAGI. The CDR3 loop spans 15 amino acids. This CDR3 reads CASSYWAGLGNEQFF. In DNA, the CDR3 is TGTGCCAGCAGTTACTGGGCGGGTCTAGGGAATGAGCAGTTCTTC.

The gene calls are TRBV5-1 and TRBJ2-5, with 9 bases aligning to TRBD2. Germline CDR1 and CDR2: SGHRS and YFSETQ. The junction had 9 bases not matched to a gene; V was cut back by 1 base and J by 2 bases. The CDR3 is made up of 17 amino acids. The CDR3 nucleotides read TGCGCCAGCAGCTTGTCTAGCGGGGCCCCGGGGCAAGAGACCCAGTACTTC. It specifies CASSLSSGAPGQETQYF.

The rearrangement joins TRBV7-2 to TRBJ2-1; 16 bases match TRBD2. Germline V gene sequence: CDR1 SGHTA, CDR2 FQGNSA. The length of the CDR3 is 15 residues. Losses at the gene ends were 5 bases for V and 7 bases for J; bases not matched to a gene: 2. CDR3 amino acids: CASSGTSGGANEQFF. In nucleotides, the CDR3 is TGTGCCAGCAGCGGGACTAGCGGGGGGGCGAATGAGCAGTTCTTC.

The chain employs TRBV11-2 and TRBJ1-1; no definite D call. With 3 bases removed from V and 0 bases from J, the gap between germline ends came to 8 bases. CDR3 length: 14 residues. Germline-derived CDR1 and CDR2 are SGHAT and FQNNGV. This CDR3 reads CASSFNGVNTEAFF. The CDR3 coding sequence is TGTGCCAGCAGCTTTAACGGGGTGAACACTGAAGCTTTCTTT.

V gene TRBV7-8 combines with J gene TRBJ2-6, with no clear D. The germline V gene encodes CDR1 SGHVS and CDR2 FQNEAQ. The CDR3 sequence is 15 residues long. The V end lost 1 base, the J end lost 1 base, and 5 bases lay between the germline ends. The DNA for the CDR3 is TGTGCCAGCAGCTTAGACATATCTGGGGCCAACGTCCTGACTTTC. The encoded protein is CASSLDISGANVLTF.

This clone was picked up one time. In DNA form, the CDR3 reads TGTGCCAGCAGCCACGCACGGGACCTGGAGGGGACTGAAGCTTTCTTT. It is translated as CASSHARDLEGTEAFF. J is TRBJ1-1 and V is TRBV4-2; TRBD1 is a possible D gene (5 bases). This CDR3 is built from 16 residues. V was trimmed by 3 bases and J by 5 bases, leaving 19 bases between them. Germline V CDR1 and CDR2: LGHNA, YNFKEQ.

This chain connects TRBV19 to TRBJ1-1; no reliable D call. V was cut by 2 bases and J by 5 bases, with 9 bases left in between. The CDR3 runs 13 residues. Germline V gene data show CDR1 as LNHDA and CDR2 as SQIVND (reference sequence). The CDR3 nucleotides read TGTGCCAGTAGTATAACAGCGGGAACTGAAGCTTTCTTT. Its translation is CASSITAGTEAFF.

This chain uses TRBV6-4 with TRBJ1-6, with 7 bases matching TRBD1. The V gene end was trimmed by 3 bases and the J gene end by 10 bases; junction bases not matched to a gene: 3. Germline CDR1 is MRHNA and CDR2 is SNTAGT. The CDR3 is 13 amino acids. The CDR3 coding sequence is TGTGCCAGCAGTGAAGACAGGGAATCACCCCTCCACTTT. This translates into CASSEDRESPLHF.

The CDR3 loop is CASSLGTSGSYEQYF. The CDR3, as DNA: TGCGCCAGCAGCTTGGGAACTAGCGGGAGCTACGAGCAGTACTTC. The chain couples TRBV5-1 to TRBJ2-7; 11 positions agree with TRBD2. CDR1 and CDR2 from the germline V gene are SGHRS and YFSETQ. The V gene end was trimmed by 0 bases and the J gene end by 3 bases; junction bases not matched to a gene: 2. The CDR3 has 15 residues.

The chain employs TRBV28 and TRBJ1-2; D remains unclear. V was clipped by 2 bases and J by 4 bases, with 17 bases between them. Germline assignment: CDR1 MDHEN and CDR2 SYDVKM. CDR3 size: 16 residues. CDR3 sequence (DNA): TGTGCCAGCAGTTTAGGCCCCCTACAGAACCGCTATGGCTACACCTTC. It yields the protein CASSLGPLQNRYGYTF.

This chain connects TRBV2 to TRBJ2-1, with 11 nucleotides matching TRBD2. V dropped 7 bases and J dropped 4; count of bases not matched to a gene: 6. CDR1 is SNHLY and CDR2 is FYNNEI in the germline V gene. This CDR3 has 15 residues. The CDR3: CASTPTSGAYNEQFF. DNA for the CDR3: TGTGCCAGCACCCCGACTAGCGGGGCTTACAATGAGCAGTTCTTC.

The chain links TRBV9 to TRBJ2-7; 9 nucleotides line up with TRBD1. This CDR3 contains 16 residues. Unmatched junction bases numbered 14, after V lost 3 bases and J lost 7 bases. The germline CDR1 and CDR2 sequences are SGDLS and YYNGEE. The CDR3 DNA reads TGTGCCAGCAGCGGTGGGGGACAGGGTGGTCTGACGGAGCAGTACTTC. Translating gives CASSGGGQGGLTEQYF.

This chain joins TRBV5-6 and TRBJ2-1; D is possibly TRBD1 (6 bases). Trimming took 2 bases from V and 3 from J, leaving 12 bases between them. Germline CDR1 is SGHDT and CDR2 is YYEEEE. The CDR3 consists of 15 residues. The CDR3: CASSLETGVYNEQFF. CDR3 coding DNA: TGTGCCAGCAGCTTAGAGACAGGAGTCTACAATGAGCAGTTCTTC.

The V call is TRBV5-4, the J call TRBJ1-1; 8 bases are a match to TRBD1. J lost 7 bases, V lost 0 bases, and 8 bases had no gene match. The CDR3 length is 15 residues. Germline lookup yields CDR1 SGHNT and CDR2 YYREEE (reference sequence). The CDR3 nucleotides read TGTGCCAGCAGCTTGGGGGTTGGACAGGGCTTTGAAGCTTTCTTT. It is translated as CASSLGVGQGFEAFF.

CDR3 in amino acids: CAISNILGLAGGRGTGELFF. For the CDR3, the DNA is TGTGCCATCAGCAACATCTTGGGACTAGCGGGGGGCCGGGGCACCGGGGAGCTGTTTTTT. The gene calls are TRBV10-3 and TRBJ2-2; 15 nucleotides match TRBD2. Germline CDR1 ENHRY, CDR2 SYGVKD. The CDR3 runs to 20 residues. J gave up 4 bases and V 6 bases, and 15 bases lay outside the gene matches.

CDR3 DNA: TGTGCCAGCAGCTTAGGGGGCCAGCAGGGGTTTACGTTAGGCTACACCTTC. It specifies CASSLGGQQGFTLGYTF. The chain couples TRBV11-2 to TRBJ1-2, with D possibly matching TRBD1 (6 bases). The CDR3 runs 17 residues. Trimming left V 1 base short and J 8 bases short, with 23 bases between. CDR1 and CDR2 from the germline V gene are SGHAT and FQNNGV.

The chain recombines TRBV5-4 with TRBJ1-2; 8 bases are shared with TRBD1. The CDR3 totals 15 residues. J lost 4 bases, V lost 2 bases, and 7 bases had no gene match. CDR1 and CDR2 (germline): SGHNT, YYREEE (reference sequence). CDR3 sequence reads: CASSFPDRVAYGYTF. The CDR3 DNA sequence: TGTGCCAGCAGCTTCCCGGACAGGGTAGCCTATGGCTACACCTTC.

The chain is built from TRBV11-3 and TRBJ2-2; D gene unclear. V was clipped by 2 bases and J by 5 bases, with 12 bases between them. The CDR3 is made up of 15 amino acids. Germline V lookup: CDR1 SGHNT, CDR2 YENEEA. The CDR3 loop reads CASSLPSPRTGELFF. The CDR3 DNA reads as TGTGCCAGCAGCTTACCGTCACCACGGACCGGGGAGCTGTTTTTT.

The J gene is TRBJ1-1, the V gene TRBV5-6; TRBD1 agrees at 11 bases. Germline V gene data show CDR1 as SGHDT and CDR2 as YYEEEE. The CDR3 is 14 residues long. V lost 4 bases and J lost 1; bases outside the gene matches: 0. Written as DNA, the CDR3 is TGTGCCAGCAGCGGGACAGGGGGGAACACTGAAGCTTTCTTT. Its protein product is CASSGTGGNTEAFF.

This rearrangement joins TRBV15 to TRBJ1-2; D gene unclear. Germline CDR1 is LNHNV and CDR2 is YYDKDF (reference sequence). V lost 0 bases to trimming and J lost 7 bases, with 12 bases between them. This CDR3 is built from 14 residues. CDR3 region: CATSRDREYGGYTF. The CDR3 DNA reads as TGTGCCACCAGCAGAGATCGTGAGTACGGTGGCTACACCTTC.

V is TRBV28 and J is TRBJ1-2; 7 nucleotides align to TRBD1. With V trimmed by 2 bases and J by 5 bases, 8 bases remained unmatched. Germline V gene data show CDR1 as MDHEN and CDR2 as SYDVKM. This CDR3 is built from 15 residues. CDR3 region: CASSLGGQNLYGYTF. In DNA, the CDR3 is TGTGCCAGCAGTTTAGGGGGACAGAACCTATATGGCTACACCTTC.

This chain joins TRBV27 and TRBJ2-7; perhaps TRBD2 as D (5 bases). CDR1 and CDR2 from the germline V gene are MNHEY and SMNVEV (reference sequence). This CDR3 is built from 18 residues. V was clipped by 1 base and J by 3 bases, with 22 bases between them. The CDR3 DNA reads TGTGCCAGCAGTTTATACCCCATGGCCCGCGGGTATAGCTACGAGCAGTACTTC. Amino acid sequence: CASSLYPMARGYSYEQYF.

This chain links TRBV2 with TRBJ2-2; D might be TRBD2 (5 bases). CDR1 and CDR2 from the germline V gene are SNHLY and FYNNEI. The CDR3 is 13 amino acids. Trimming cost V 4 bases and J 5 bases, with 8 bases left between them. In DNA form, the CDR3 reads TGTGCCAGCAGTGTAGAGGGTACCGGGGAGCTGTTTTTT. Translating gives CASSVEGTGELFF.

The V call is TRBV11-2, the J call TRBJ1-2, with TRBD1 identical over 9 bases. The CDR3 is 17 residues long. Trimming removed 2 bases from V and 3 bases from J; junction bases left unmatched: 10. Germline assignment: CDR1 SGHAT and CDR2 FQNNGV. CDR3 sequence reads: CASSLIGTGMFYYGYTF. The CDR3 region has the DNA TGTGCCAGCAGCTTAATCGGGACAGGGATGTTTTACTATGGCTACACCTTC.

The rearrangement links TRBV5-5 to TRBJ2-7; D unresolved. V was cut by 4 bases and J by 4 bases, with 18 bases left in between. Germline CDR1 and CDR2: SGHKS and YYEKEE (reference sequence). The CDR3 is 15 residues long. The CDR3: CASSPRPGSLYEQYF. CDR3 in DNA: TGTGCCAGCAGCCCCCGGCCGGGTTCTTTATACGAGCAGTACTTC.

This chain joins TRBV28 and TRBJ2-5; 7 bases match TRBD2. Germline assignment: CDR1 MDHEN and CDR2 SYDVKM. Losses at the gene ends were 4 bases for V and 1 base for J; bases not matched to a gene: 6. The length of the CDR3 is 15 residues. The CDR3 here is CASSSLGGGQETQYF. CDR3 in DNA: TGTGCCAGCAGTTCCCTAGGCGGGGGCCAAGAGACCCAGTACTTC.

V gene TRBV11-1 combines with J gene TRBJ1-1; D remains unclear. This CDR3 region has 17 residues. CDR1 and CDR2 from the germline V gene are SGHAT and FQDESV (reference sequence). V gave up 5 bases and J gave up 4 bases, with 23 bases separating them. CDR3 nucleotide sequence: TGTGCCAGCAGCACACCCCCCGAAATCATGGTGGCCACTGAAGCTTTCTTT. Its translation: CASSTPPEIMVATEAFF.